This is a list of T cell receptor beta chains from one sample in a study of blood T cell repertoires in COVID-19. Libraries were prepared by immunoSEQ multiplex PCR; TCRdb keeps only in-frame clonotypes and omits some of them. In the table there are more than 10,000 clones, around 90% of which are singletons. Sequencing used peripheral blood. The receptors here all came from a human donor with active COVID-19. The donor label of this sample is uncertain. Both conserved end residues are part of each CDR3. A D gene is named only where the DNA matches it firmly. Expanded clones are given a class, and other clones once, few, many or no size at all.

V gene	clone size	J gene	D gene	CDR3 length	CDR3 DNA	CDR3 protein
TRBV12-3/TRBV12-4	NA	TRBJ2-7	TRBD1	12	TGTGCCAGCAGACGGGGACAGTACGAGCAGTACTTC	CASRRGQYEQYF
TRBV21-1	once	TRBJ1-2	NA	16	TGTGCCAGCAGCAAGGCCCCGCGACAGGGGGACTATGGCTACACCTTC	CASSKAPRQGDYGYTF
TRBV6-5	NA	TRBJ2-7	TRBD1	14	TGTGCCAGCAGCTCCCGGACAGGGGTATACGAGCAGTACTTC	CASSSRTGVYEQYF
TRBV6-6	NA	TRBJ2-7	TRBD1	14	TGTGCCAGCAGCCTCGGACAGGGCGTTCACGAGCAGTACTTC	CASSLGQGVHEQYF
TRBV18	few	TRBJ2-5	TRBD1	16	TGTGCCAGCTCACCAGACCGGGACAGGGGCCAAGAGACCCAGTACTTC	CASSPDRDRGQETQYF
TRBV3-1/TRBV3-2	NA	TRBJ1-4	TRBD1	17	TGTGCCAGCAGCCGTGAATTTGACAGACAGGGAGGTGAAAAACTGTTTTTT	CASSREFDRQGGEKLFF
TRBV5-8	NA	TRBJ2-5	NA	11	TGTGCCAGCAGCCTAGAAACCGCCCAGTACTTC	CASSLETAQYF
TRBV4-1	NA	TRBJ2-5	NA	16	TGCGCCAGCAGCCGTTTACCGGGACAAACAGCGGAGACCCAGTACTTC	CASSRLPGQTAETQYF
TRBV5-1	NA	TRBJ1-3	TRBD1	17	TGCGCCAGCAGCCCTGGGGACAGGCGATACTCTGGAAACACCATATATTTT	CASSPGDRRYSGNTIYF
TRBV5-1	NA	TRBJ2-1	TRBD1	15	TGCGCCAGCAGCTTGGGGCAGGGGGCTTACAATGAGCAGTTCTTC	CASSLGQGAYNEQFF
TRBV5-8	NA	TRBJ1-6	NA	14	TGTGCCAGCAGCTATAGCATGGCCAATTCACCCCTCCACTTT	CASSYSMANSPLHF
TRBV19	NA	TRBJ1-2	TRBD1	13	TGTGCCAGTAGCCGACAGGGGACGAGTGGCTACACCTTC	CASSRQGTSGYTF
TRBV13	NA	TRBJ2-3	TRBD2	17	TGTGCCAGCAGCTTAGGCCTAGCGGGGGGGAGCACAGATACGCAGTATTTT	CASSLGLAGGSTDTQYF
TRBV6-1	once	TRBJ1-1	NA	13	TGTGCCAGCAGTGAACGGGAGAACACTGAAGCTTTCTTT	CASSERENTEAFF
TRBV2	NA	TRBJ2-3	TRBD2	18	TGTGCCAGCAGGGAACTAGCGGGGGGGCGAGGTAGCACAGATACGCAGTATTTT	CASRELAGGRGSTDTQYF
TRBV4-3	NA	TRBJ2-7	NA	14	TGCGCCAGCAGCCAAGAACAGCTCTCCTACGAGCAGTACTTC	CASSQEQLSYEQYF
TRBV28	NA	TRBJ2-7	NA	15	TGTGCCAGCAGCTCCCGCGAGGAGGGGCGGCCCGAGCAGTACTTC	CASSSREEGRPEQYF
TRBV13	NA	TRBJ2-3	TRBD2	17	TGTGCCAGCAGTTACGAGAGCGGGGGGCTCAGCACAGATACGCAGTATTTT	CASSYESGGLSTDTQYF
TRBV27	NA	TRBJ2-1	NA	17	TGTGCCAGCAGTTTGGTGCGGGACGCCAGCTCCTACAATGAGCAGTTCTTC	CASSLVRDASSYNEQFF
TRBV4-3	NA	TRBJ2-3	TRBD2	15	TGCGCCAGCAGCCAAGGATCTAGCGGAAGAGATACGCAGTATTTT	CASSQGSSGRDTQYF
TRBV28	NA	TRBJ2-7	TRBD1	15	TGTGCCAGCAGTTTATGGAGGACAGGGGTAAGGGAGCAGTACTTC	CASSLWRTGVREQYF
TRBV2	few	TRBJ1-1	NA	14	TGTGCCAGCAGTGACAATACAGGGAACACTGAAGCTTTCTTT	CASSDNTGNTEAFF
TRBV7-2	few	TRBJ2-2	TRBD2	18	TGTGCCAGCAGCCCGGGACTAGCGGGGGGAAGGGGAACCGGGGAGCTGTTTTTT	CASSPGLAGGRGTGELFF
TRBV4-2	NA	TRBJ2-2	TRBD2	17	TGTGCCAGCAGCCCAGCCTTGGACGGGGGGTTCACCGGGGAGCTGTTTTTT	CASSPALDGGFTGELFF
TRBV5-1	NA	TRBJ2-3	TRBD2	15	TGCGCCAGCAGCACCGGGACTAGCCTTTCAGATACGCAGTATTTT	CASSTGTSLSDTQYF
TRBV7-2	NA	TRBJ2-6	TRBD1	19	TGTGCCAGCAGCTTAAGTCCCGGGACAGGGGACTTTGGGGCCAACGTCCTGACTTTC	CASSLSPGTGDFGANVLTF